Following are 31 T cell receptor beta chains from one sample sequenced in a study of T cells after yellow fever vaccination. One entry per CDR3 protein results from TCRdb running MiXCR on the 5' RACE reads. The data contain 620,000 or so distinct CDR3 sequences, around an eighth of them singletons. The sequencing used PBMCs, collected on the day of the yellow fever booster vaccination. Receptors originate from a man aged 25-45 years who received the YFV17D yellow fever vaccine.

CDR3 sequence: CASSSSGGYEQYF. DNA of the CDR3: TGTGCCAGCAGCTCCTCGGGGGGGTACGAGCAGTACTTC. The chain joins TRBV5-6 to TRBJ2-7; 8 nucleotides align to TRBD2. Trimming took 3 bases from V and 4 from J; bases not matched to a gene: 3. CDR1 and CDR2 from the germline V gene are SGHDT and YYEEEE. This CDR3 is 13 amino acids long.

The V gene is TRBV28, the J gene TRBJ1-5; D is ambiguous. The CDR3 extends over 13 amino acids. V shed 11 bases and J shed 1 base, with 12 bases lying between them. In germline, CDR1 is MDHEN, CDR2 SYDVKM. The CDR3 coding sequence is TGTGCCGCCACACCCTCGAGCAATCAGCCCCAGCATTTT. Protein sequence: CAATPSSNQPQHF.

This clonotype has only a few counts. Germline is not matched at one junction end, which may reflect a read error. The genes are TRBV20-1 and TRBJ2-1; the D gene could be TRBD1 or TRBD2 (7 bases each). Germline V gene sequence: CDR1 DFQATT, CDR2 SNEGSKA (reference sequence). The CDR3 contains 17 residues. In nucleotides, the CDR3 is TGCAGCGCTAGGTCCCCGACAGGGAGGGACACGTACAATGAGCAGTTCTTC. It yields the protein CSARSPTGRDTYNEQFF.

The CDR3 region has the DNA TGTGCCAGTAGTCCAACCGCCCTACCCGGGGACATTCAGTACTTC. The encoded protein is CASSPTALPGDIQYF. The V gene is TRBV19, the J gene TRBJ2-4; tentatively, D is TRBD2 (5 bases). The germline CDR1 and CDR2 sequences are LNHDA and SQIVND (reference sequence). V was trimmed by 5 bases and J by 8 bases, leaving 19 bases between them. The CDR3 consists of 15 residues.

The DNA of the CDR3 is TGTGCCAGCAGTAGAAAACTAGCGGGAGTAGTCAATGAGCAGTTCTTC. As protein: CASSRKLAGVVNEQFF. The chain has TRBV6-2 or TRBV6-3 and TRBJ2-1, with 11 bases aligning to TRBD2. The CDR3 totals 16 residues. V gave up 5 bases and J gave up 6 bases; unmatched junction bases: 9. The germline V gene has CDR1 MNHEY and CDR2 SVGEGT.

This chain links TRBV20-1 with TRBJ2-5; tentative D call: TRBD2 (6 bases). Germline V gene data show CDR1 as DFQATT and CDR2 as SNEGSKA (reference sequence). Trimming removed 6 bases at V and 4 bases at J, with 21 bases between. The CDR3 runs to 15 residues. CDR3 in DNA: TGCAGTGCCGCCCTCGGTAGCGGAGATCGAGAGACCCAGTACTTC. Protein: CSAALGSGDRETQYF.

The chain carries TRBV4-3 and TRBJ2-1; no reliable D call. Looked up from germline, CDR1 is LGHNA and CDR2 is YSLEER. The V end lost 0 bases, the J end lost 4 bases, and 10 bases lay between the germline ends. The CDR3 spans 15 residues. The CDR3 DNA reads as TGCGCCAGCAGCCAAGAGTCAGACCTTTACAATGAGCAGTTCTTC. Amino acid sequence: CASSQESDLYNEQFF.

The chain joins TRBV10-1 to TRBJ2-2, with 8 bases fitting TRBD2. V trimming: 7 bases; J trimming: 2 bases; junction bases outside the gene matches: 15. Germline CDR1 WNHNN, CDR2 SYGVQD (reference sequence). This CDR3 contains 18 residues. The CDR3 region is CASNSRRVGRANTGELFF. The CDR3 DNA follows: TGCGCCAGCAATTCCCGTCGTGTCGGGAGGGCTAACACCGGGGAGCTGTTTTTT.

The chain is built from TRBV7-2 and TRBJ2-4; D assignment may be TRBD1 or TRBD2 (6 bases each). The germline gives CDR1 SGHTA, CDR2 FQGNSA. This CDR3 spans 17 amino acids. Trimming left V 2 bases short and J 3 bases short, with 17 bases between. CDR3 nucleotides: TGTGCCAGCAGCTTAAGGCCGCCGGGGGCTAGCAAAAACATTCAGTACTTC. As protein: CASSLRPPGASKNIQYF.

The J gene is TRBJ2-7, the V gene TRBV28, with 13 nucleotides matching TRBD2. Trimming cost V 5 bases and J 4 bases; bases outside gene matches: 17. Germline assignment: CDR1 MDHEN and CDR2 SYDVKM. CDR3 length equals 19 residues. The CDR3 loop reads CASSTIGLAGDSKAYEQYF. The CDR3 DNA reads TGTGCCAGCAGTACCATCGGACTAGCGGGAGACAGTAAGGCATACGAGCAGTACTTC.

In its sample, this clonotype was seen a few times. V and J are TRBV7-2 and TRBJ2-5; a weak D match, TRBD2 (6 bases). Between the trimmed V and J ends, which lost 5 bases and 4 bases, there was a span of 11 bases. From germline, CDR1 is SGHTA and CDR2 FQGNSA. The CDR3 is made up of 13 amino acids. For the CDR3, the DNA is TGTGCCAGCAGCCCGGGGGAAGTAGAGACCCAGTACTTC. Its protein is CASSPGEVETQYF.

This clonotype has a handful of counts. This chain joins TRBV7-9 and TRBJ2-5; D remains unclear. Germline loops: CDR1 SEHNR, CDR2 FQNEAQ (reference sequence). CDR3 size: 14 residues. Between the trimmed V and J ends, which lost 5 bases and 2 bases, there was a span of 12 bases. The CDR3 sequence is CASSPWTTQETQYF. Written as DNA, the CDR3 is TGTGCCAGCAGCCCGTGGACGACGCAAGAGACCCAGTACTTC.

The gene calls are TRBV5-5 and TRBJ2-1, with a possible D match to TRBD2 (5 bases). This CDR3 has 11 amino acids. Trimming stripped 6 bases from V and 14 bases from J, with 15 bases between. Germline loops: CDR1 SGHKS, CDR2 YYEKEE (reference sequence). As DNA, the CDR3 is TGTGCCAGCACCCGGGGAGAGGGCGAGTTCTTC. Translated, it gives CASTRGEGEFF.

This clonotype was picked up a small number of times. V and J are TRBV28 and TRBJ1-1; the D gene is possibly TRBD1 (5 bases). The CDR3 is made up of 17 amino acids. Germline CDR1 is MDHEN and CDR2 is SYDVKM. V was clipped by 5 bases and J by 4 bases, with 23 bases between them. In DNA form, the CDR3 reads TGTGCCAGCAGTGGGGCCCGGTACAGACGAGAGAGCACTGAAGCTTTCTTT. Translation: CASSGARYRRESTEAFF.

This chain joins TRBV7-2 and TRBJ1-6, with D unclear. The CDR3 runs 14 residues. Trimming left V 0 bases short and J 7 bases short, with 7 bases between. CDR1 and CDR2 from the germline V gene are SGHTA and FQGNSA. CDR3: CASSLARSNSPLHF. CDR3 DNA: TGTGCCAGCAGCTTAGCCAGGAGCAATTCACCCCTCCACTTT.

This clonotype was counted only a few times. The rearrangement links TRBV29-1 to TRBJ2-7; D is ambiguous. The CDR3 is 12 residues long. CDR1 and CDR2 (germline): SQVTM, ANQGSEA. Trimming stripped 4 bases from V and 4 bases from J, with 11 bases between. In DNA form, the CDR3 reads TGCAGCGTTGGAAAGACGGATTACGAGCAGTACTTC. Protein: CSVGKTDYEQYF.

CDR3 sequence: CASSLEGMGRNEQFF. CDR3 nucleotides: TGTGCCAGCAGTTTAGAGGGTATGGGGAGGAATGAGCAGTTCTTC. This chain connects TRBV12-3 or TRBV12-4 to TRBJ2-1; possible D gene TRBD2, 6 bases. Trimming pared 1 base from V and 7 bases from J, leaving 14 bases between. This CDR3 spans 15 amino acids.

The chain couples TRBV18 to TRBJ1-5; D not certain. Germline lookup yields CDR1 KGHSH and CDR2 LQKENI. This CDR3 is 14 amino acids long. Trimming took 5 bases from V and 6 from J, leaving 14 bases between them. The CDR3 DNA is TGTGCCAGCTCATCTGTGGTGGCGGTTCAGCCCCAGCATTTT. As protein: CASSSVVAVQPQHF.

This clonotype was recorded a few times. The rearrangement joins TRBV3-1 to TRBJ2-5; 8 bases match TRBD1. Losses at the gene ends were 3 bases for V and 5 bases for J; bases not matched to a gene: 11. CDR1 and CDR2 (germline): LGHDT, YNNKEL (reference sequence). The CDR3 runs to 16 residues. The DNA of the CDR3 is TGTGCCAGCAGCCATTCCCGGCAGGGGGCCTCCGAGACCCAGTACTTC. Protein: CASSHSRQGASETQYF.

This chain uses TRBV20-1 with TRBJ1-5, with D unclear. This CDR3 region has 12 residues. Looked up from germline, CDR1 is DFQATT and CDR2 is SNEGSKA (reference sequence). V was cut by 3 bases and J by 6 bases, with 9 bases left in between. The DNA of the CDR3 is TGCAGTGCTAGGGCAGGTAGTCAGCCCCAGCATTTT. Translating gives CSARAGSQPQHF.

This clonotype turned up a few times. The V gene is TRBV24-1, the J gene TRBJ1-2; D may be TRBD1 (5 bases). The CDR3 spans 14 residues. CDR1 KGHDR and CDR2 SFDVKD come from the germline V gene. Deletions cut 7 bases from V and 6 bases from J, with 17 bases between. For the CDR3, the DNA is TGTGCCACCAGCCGGGGGGGTCTACGTGATGGCTACACCTTC. Its protein product is CATSRGGLRDGYTF.

The V and J genes are TRBV14 and TRBJ2-1; 10 positions match TRBD2. The V segment lost 3 bases and the J segment 1 base; nucleotides outside the gene matches: 3. The CDR3 runs to 16 residues. The germline CDR1 and CDR2 sequences are SGHDN and FVKESK. Here the CDR3 reads CASSHLSGRSYNEQFF. CDR3 bases: TGTGCCAGCAGCCACCTTAGCGGGAGGTCCTACAATGAGCAGTTCTTC.

The V and J genes are TRBV29-1 and TRBJ1-2; 8 bases are shared with TRBD1. CDR1 is SQVTM, CDR2 ANQGSEA, per germline. This CDR3 has 13 residues. V trimming: 6 bases; J trimming: 4 bases; junction bases outside the gene matches: 7. CDR3 DNA sequence: TGCAGCGTGATCGATGGGACAGGCTATGGCTACACCTTC. It translates to CSVIDGTGYGYTF.

V usage is TRBV7-9 and J usage is TRBJ2-7; D is unresolved. Trimming took off 5 bases at V and 5 bases at J, with 13 bases between the two ends. The CDR3 sequence is 13 residues long. In germline, CDR1 is SEHNR, CDR2 FQNEAQ (reference sequence). The CDR3 reads CASSLVGSNEQYF. In nucleotides, the CDR3 is TGTGCCAGCAGCCTGGTGGGATCGAACGAGCAGTACTTC.

The chain couples TRBV20-1 to TRBJ2-7; D perhaps matches TRBD2 (7 bases). V was clipped by 5 bases and J by 4 bases, with 24 bases between them. The CDR3 sequence is 16 residues long. In germline, CDR1 is DFQATT, CDR2 SNEGSKA (reference sequence). DNA of the CDR3: TGCAGTGCTTCCTTCGAGGGGGGGGCCCATCCATACGAGCAGTACTTC. It codes for CSASFEGGAHPYEQYF.

The chain is built from TRBV5-1 and TRBJ2-5; D call uncertain. Germline-derived CDR1 and CDR2 are SGHRS and YFSETQ. This CDR3 is built from 14 residues. The ends were cut back, 5 bases at V and 5 bases at J, with 16 bases in the middle. CDR3 sequence: CASSVFGQTETQYF. As DNA, the CDR3 is TGCGCCAGCAGTGTTTTCGGTCAGACGGAGACCCAGTACTTC.

This clonotype was seen a handful of times. V is TRBV18 and J is TRBJ2-3; D perhaps matches TRBD2 (6 bases). This CDR3 has 15 amino acids. The germline CDR1 and CDR2 sequences are KGHSH and LQKENI. V lost 2 bases and J 2 bases, leaving 11 bases between the germline ends. This chain's CDR3 is CASSPGGTDTDTQYF. The DNA of the CDR3 is TGTGCCAGCTCACCAGGGGGGACTGACACAGATACGCAGTATTTT.

The chain carries TRBV6-2 or TRBV6-3 and TRBJ2-7; D is perhaps TRBD1 (6 bases). The CDR3 covers 11 residues. Germline V CDR1 and CDR2: MNHEY, SVGEGT. V lost 6 bases, J lost 9 bases, and 12 bases lay in between. This CDR3 is CASSTTGRQYF. CDR3 DNA sequence: TGTGCCAGCAGCACGACAGGCCGGCAGTACTTC.

The rearrangement uses TRBV27 and TRBJ1-6; no clear D gene. This CDR3 is 15 amino acids long. Looked up from germline, CDR1 is MNHEY and CDR2 is SMNVEV (reference sequence). Trimming removed 5 bases at V and 6 bases at J, with 14 bases between. CDR3 in amino acids: CASSPSATINSPLHF. CDR3 bases: TGTGCCAGCAGTCCCTCGGCAACTATTAATTCACCCCTCCACTTT.

This clonotype was seen at least ten times. CDR3 sequence: CASSPGRSYEQYF. Written as DNA, the CDR3 is TGTGCCAGCAGTCCGGGAAGGTCCTACGAGCAGTACTTC. The chain has TRBV6-6 and TRBJ2-7; D perhaps matches TRBD2 (5 bases). This CDR3 spans 13 amino acids. The germline CDR1 and CDR2 sequences are MNHNY and SVGAGI (reference sequence). The V end was cut by 5 bases, the J end by 1 base, with 9 bases between.

The chain has TRBV7-6 and TRBJ2-7; possibly TRBD1 for D (6 bases). The germline V gene has CDR1 SGHVS and CDR2 FNYEAQ. The CDR3 length is 15 residues. V was pared by 1 base and J by 1 base, with 11 bases between. DNA of the CDR3: TGTGCCAGCAGCTTAGAGGGGACAACTTCCTACGAGCAGTACTTC. Its translation: CASSLEGTTSYEQYF.